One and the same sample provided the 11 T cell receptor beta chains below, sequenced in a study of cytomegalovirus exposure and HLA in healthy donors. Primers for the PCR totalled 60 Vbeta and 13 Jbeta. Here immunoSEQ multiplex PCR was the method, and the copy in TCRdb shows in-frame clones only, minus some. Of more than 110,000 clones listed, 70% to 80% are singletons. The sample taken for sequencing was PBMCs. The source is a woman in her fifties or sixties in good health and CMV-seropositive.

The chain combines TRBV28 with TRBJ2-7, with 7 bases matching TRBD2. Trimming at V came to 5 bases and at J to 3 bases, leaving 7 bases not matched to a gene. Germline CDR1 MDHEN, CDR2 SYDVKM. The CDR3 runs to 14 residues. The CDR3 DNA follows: TGTGCCAGCAGTCCCAGCGGGGAAGACTACGAGCAGTACTTC. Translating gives CASSPSGEDYEQYF.

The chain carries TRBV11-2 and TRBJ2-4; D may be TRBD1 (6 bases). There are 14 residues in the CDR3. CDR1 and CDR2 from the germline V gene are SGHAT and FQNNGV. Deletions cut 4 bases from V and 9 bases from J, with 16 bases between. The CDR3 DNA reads TGTGCCAGCAGCTCCAGGGGAAGGAGTGTCATTCAGTACTTC. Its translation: CASSSRGRSVIQYF.

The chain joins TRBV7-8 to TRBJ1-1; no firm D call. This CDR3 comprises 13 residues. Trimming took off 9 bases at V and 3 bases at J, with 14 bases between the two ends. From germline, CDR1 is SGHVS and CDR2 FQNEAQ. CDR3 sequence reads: CASYRDLDTEAFF. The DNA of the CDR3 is TGTGCCAGTTACCGGGATTTGGACACTGAAGCTTTCTTT.

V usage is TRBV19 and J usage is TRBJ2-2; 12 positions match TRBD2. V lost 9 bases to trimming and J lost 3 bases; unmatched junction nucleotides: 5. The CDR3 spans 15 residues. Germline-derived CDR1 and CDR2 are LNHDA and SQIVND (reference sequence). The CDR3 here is CASLAGGLDTGELFF. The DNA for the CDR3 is TGTGCCAGCCTAGCGGGGGGGCTAGACACCGGGGAGCTGTTTTTT.

This CDR3 reads CASSLRGGETQYF. The CDR3 DNA reads as TGTGCCAGCAGCTTAAGGGGAGGGGAGACCCAGTACTTC. The rearrangement joins TRBV7-9 to TRBJ2-5; TRBD2 agrees at 7 bases. Per the germline V gene, CDR1 is SEHNR and CDR2 is FQNEAQ (reference sequence). The CDR3 runs to 13 residues. Unmatched junction bases numbered 2, after V lost 2 bases and J lost 5 bases.

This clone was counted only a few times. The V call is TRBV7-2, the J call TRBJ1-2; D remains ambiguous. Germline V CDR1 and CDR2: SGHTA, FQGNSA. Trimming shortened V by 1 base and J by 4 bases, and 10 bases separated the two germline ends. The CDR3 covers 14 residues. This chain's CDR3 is CASSLGAASYGYTF. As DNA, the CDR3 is TGTGCCAGCAGCTTAGGGGCCGCCTCCTATGGCTACACCTTC.

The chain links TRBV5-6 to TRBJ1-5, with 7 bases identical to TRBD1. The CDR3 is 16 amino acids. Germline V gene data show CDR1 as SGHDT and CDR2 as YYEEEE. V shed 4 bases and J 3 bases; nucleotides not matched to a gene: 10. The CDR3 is CASSMGTDNNNQPQHF. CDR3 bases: TGTGCCAGCAGCATGGGGACAGATAATAACAATCAGCCCCAGCATTTT.

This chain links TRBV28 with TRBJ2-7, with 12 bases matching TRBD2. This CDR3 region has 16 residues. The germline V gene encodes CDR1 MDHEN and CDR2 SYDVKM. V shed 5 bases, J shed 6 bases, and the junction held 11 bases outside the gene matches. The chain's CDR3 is CASSPTLAGGPPEQYF. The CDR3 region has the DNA TGTGCCAGCAGTCCCACCCTAGCGGGGGGGCCCCCCGAGCAGTACTTC.

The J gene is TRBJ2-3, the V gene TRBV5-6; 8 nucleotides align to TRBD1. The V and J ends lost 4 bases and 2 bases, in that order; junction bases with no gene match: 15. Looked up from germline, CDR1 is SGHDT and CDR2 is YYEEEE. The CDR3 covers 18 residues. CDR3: CASSLYWDRSLYTDTQYF. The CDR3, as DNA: TGTGCCAGCAGCCTTTACTGGGACAGGTCCCTCTACACAGATACGCAGTATTTT.

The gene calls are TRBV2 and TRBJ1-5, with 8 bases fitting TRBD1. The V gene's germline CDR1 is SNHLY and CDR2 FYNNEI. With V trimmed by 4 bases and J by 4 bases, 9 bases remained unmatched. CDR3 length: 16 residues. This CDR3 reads CASSAMAGGANQPQHF. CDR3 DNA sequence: TGTGCCAGCAGTGCAATGGCAGGGGGCGCGAATCAGCCCCAGCATTTT.

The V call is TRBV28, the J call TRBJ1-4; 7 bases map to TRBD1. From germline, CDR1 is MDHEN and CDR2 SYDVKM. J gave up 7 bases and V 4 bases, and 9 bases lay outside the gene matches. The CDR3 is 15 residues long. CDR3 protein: CASSSQGDSLEKLFF. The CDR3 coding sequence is TGTGCCAGCAGTTCGCAGGGGGACTCGCTTGAAAAACTGTTTTTT.